The T cell receptor (beta chain) described here comes from a study of metastatic and nonmetastatic thyroid tumors. After removal of 5 bases from V and 4 bases from J, the junction contained 10 bases not matched to a gene. Germline CDR1 DFQATT, CDR2 SNEGSKA (reference sequence). The CDR3 runs to 14 residues. This clone was detected only once. Each patient went into thyroid surgery without having received any treatment. Using MiXCR, TCRdb re-called clones from the PCR reads. The sample has tens of thousands of clones, around 25% seen once. Sample: blood. The origin of this receptor is a female donor with papillary thyroid cancer or a benign thyroid nodule (not recorded which). Some clones in this sample may be carry-over from other donors' samples. V usage is TRBV20-1 and J usage is TRBJ2-7; 8 nucleotides match TRBD2. The CDR3 DNA sequence: TGCAGTGCTCGGGGACTAGTGGGAGGATACGAGCAGTACTTC. It specifies CSARGLVGGYEQYF.